These 22 T cell receptor beta chains share one sample of origin, sequenced in a study of blood T cell repertoires in COVID-19. Assay used: immunoSEQ multiplex PCR; TCRdb lists only in-frame clones, some missing. This table has roughly 440,000 clones, around 88% appearing once. Sequences were obtained from peripheral blood. The source of these receptors is a woman in her forties or fifties with COVID-19, enrolled during active disease.

This chain joins TRBV7-6 and TRBJ2-1; 11 nucleotides match TRBD2. J was trimmed by 6 bases and V by 4 bases; bases with no gene match: 5. Germline V gene data show CDR1 as SGHVS and CDR2 as FNYEAQ. CDR3 size: 15 residues. CDR3 nucleotides: TGTGCCAGCAGCTCAGTAGCGGGGGGGCTCAATGAGCAGTTCTTC. Translating it yields CASSSVAGGLNEQFF.

The gene calls are TRBV5-1 and TRBJ1-1; no clear D. Germline V gene data show CDR1 as SGHRS and CDR2 as YFSETQ. The CDR3 has 15 residues. V lost 6 bases, J lost 1 base, and 16 bases lay in between. CDR3 DNA: TGCGCCAGCAATGAAGGCTGGGCGAGGAACACTGAAGCTTTCTTT. Protein product: CASNEGWARNTEAFF.

The table lists this clone with a count of one. This rearrangement joins TRBV5-6 to TRBJ2-1; D is possibly TRBD1 (6 bases). Germline V gives CDR1 SGHDT, CDR2 YYEEEE. V was cut by 0 bases and J by 5 bases, with 15 bases left in between. The CDR3 loop spans 16 amino acids. The CDR3: CASSLDLGAADNEQFF. For the CDR3, the DNA is TGTGCCAGCAGCTTGGATTTGGGGGCAGCGGACAATGAGCAGTTCTTC.

This chain joins TRBV15 and TRBJ1-1; D is unresolved. Germline assignment: CDR1 LNHNV and CDR2 YYDKDF (reference sequence). The CDR3 totals 14 residues. Deletions cut 5 bases from V and 1 base from J, with 11 bases between. CDR3 nucleotides: TGTGCCACCAGCTTTACTCATCGGAACACTGAAGCTTTCTTT. Amino acids: CATSFTHRNTEAFF.

This chain connects TRBV24-1 to TRBJ1-1; possibly TRBD1 for D (5 bases). Looked up from germline, CDR1 is KGHDR and CDR2 is SFDVKD. CDR3 size: 12 residues. Trimming cost V 4 bases and J 8 bases, with 10 bases left between them. The DNA of the CDR3 is TGTGCCACCAGTGAGAATGACAGAGAAGCTTTCTTT. Encoded protein: CATSENDREAFF.

V is TRBV15 and J is TRBJ1-1; D ambiguous. V lost 6 bases to trimming and J lost 3 bases, with 11 bases between them. Germline V gives CDR1 LNHNV, CDR2 YYDKDF (reference sequence). This CDR3 has 13 amino acids. The chain's CDR3 is CATRSTTYTEAFF. In DNA, the CDR3 is TGTGCCACCAGGTCGACAACCTACACTGAAGCTTTCTTT.

The chain uses TRBV5-5 and TRBJ1-3, with unresolved D. Germline CDR1 is SGHKS and CDR2 is YYEKEE (reference sequence). CDR3 size: 14 residues. Trimming took off 3 bases at V and 2 bases at J, with 9 bases between the two ends. The DNA for the CDR3 is TGTGCCAGCAGCTCGGCGGGAACTGGAAACACCATATATTTT. Protein sequence: CASSSAGTGNTIYF.

This clone has a single count. This chain uses TRBV7-2 with TRBJ2-7; D may be TRBD1 (6 bases). The CDR3 extends over 18 amino acids. Germline assignment: CDR1 SGHTA and CDR2 FQGNSA. V lost 5 bases and J lost 4, with 27 bases in between. The CDR3 DNA reads TGTGCCAGCAGCGCAACTACAGGGACACTTAACTTGCCTTACGAGCAGTACTTC. Protein product: CASSATTGTLNLPYEQYF.

The chain recombines TRBV7-2 with TRBJ1-3; D ambiguous. The V and J ends lost 6 bases and 0 bases respectively, with 3 bases between them. The CDR3 sequence is 12 residues long. Germline CDR1 reads SGHTA; CDR2 reads FQGNSA. The CDR3 reads CASRSSGNTIYF. CDR3 in DNA: TGTGCCAGCAGGAGCTCTGGAAACACCATATATTTT.

V is TRBV3-1 (or the pseudogene TRBV3-2) and J is TRBJ2-3, with 8 nucleotides matching TRBD2. The CDR3 totals 16 residues. The germline V gene has CDR1 LGHDT and CDR2 YNNKEL (reference sequence). The trim removed 1 base at V and 2 bases at J, leaving 5 bases unmatched. The DNA of the CDR3 is TGTGCCAGCAGCCAAGGCGGGGGGCCCTACACAGATACGCAGTATTTT. This encodes CASSQGGGPYTDTQYF.

The CDR3 protein is CASGLGTGEAFF. In nucleotides, the CDR3 is TGTGCTAGTGGTTTGGGGACAGGGGAAGCTTTCTTT. The chain uses TRBV12-5 and TRBJ1-1; 8 bases map to TRBD1. The CDR3 has 12 amino acids. Germline V gene sequence: CDR1 LGHNT, CDR2 FRNRAP. J gave up 8 bases and V 1 base, and 0 bases lay outside the gene matches. Supplemented by reference TRBV12-5 and TRBJ1-1, the full variable domain reads DARVTQTPRHKVTEMGQEVTMRCQPILGHNTVFWYRQTMMQGLELLAYFRNRAPLDDSGMPKDRFSAEMPDATLATLKIQPSEPRDSAVYFCASGLGTGEAFFGQGTRLTVV.

V and J are TRBV30 and TRBJ1-2, with 10 nucleotides matching TRBD1. Germline V gene data show CDR1 as GTSNPN and CDR2 as SVGIG (reference sequence). This CDR3 comprises 13 residues. V lost 6 bases, J lost 8 bases, and 9 bases stayed unmatched. The CDR3 coding sequence is TGTGCCTGCAGAAGGACAGGGGGTCAGGGCTACACCTTC. Translation: CACRRTGGQGYTF.

The rearrangement links TRBV6-5 to TRBJ2-7, with 7 positions matching TRBD1. V shed 6 bases and J 6 bases; nucleotides not matched to a gene: 8. The germline V gene has CDR1 MNHEY and CDR2 SVGAGI. The CDR3 is 13 amino acids. CDR3 amino acids: CASSGMTGREQYF. The CDR3, as DNA: TGTGCCAGCAGCGGAATGACAGGGCGCGAGCAGTACTTC.

V gene TRBV18 combines with J gene TRBJ2-7, with 9 bases aligning to TRBD1. Germline V gene sequence: CDR1 KGHSH, CDR2 LQKENI. Trimming at V came to 2 bases and at J to 7 bases, leaving 6 bases not matched to a gene. This CDR3 has 14 residues. In DNA, the CDR3 is TGTGCCAGCTCACCAGGGACAGGGATGGGGGAGCAGTACTTC. Protein sequence: CASSPGTGMGEQYF.

The chain joins TRBV19 to TRBJ2-1; TRBD1 aligns across 9 bases. The CDR3 has 15 amino acids. The germline V gene encodes CDR1 LNHDA and CDR2 SQIVND (reference sequence). Trimming at V came to 7 bases and at J to 6 bases, leaving 10 bases not matched to a gene. Here the CDR3 reads CASTTGTGQVNEQFF. As DNA, the CDR3 is TGTGCCAGTACAACCGGGACAGGGCAAGTCAATGAGCAGTTCTTC.

The V gene is TRBV11-2, the J gene TRBJ1-1; possible D gene TRBD1, 5 bases. Per germline, CDR1 SGHAT and CDR2 FQNNGV. V was cut by 4 bases and J by 4 bases, with 13 bases left in between. The CDR3 sequence is 14 residues long. The CDR3 is CASSWEWGGTEAFF. The CDR3 DNA follows: TGTGCCAGCAGCTGGGAGTGGGGGGGCACTGAAGCTTTCTTT.

The V gene is TRBV7-8, the J gene TRBJ1-2; no clear D. Germline CDR1 reads SGHVS; CDR2 reads FQNEAQ. Trimming left V 3 bases short and J 2 bases short, with 7 bases between. The CDR3 loop spans 13 amino acids. CDR3 nucleotide sequence: TGTGCCAGCAGCTTCCAGTCAAACTATGGCTACACCTTC. Translated: CASSFQSNYGYTF.

The rearrangement joins TRBV3-1 (or the pseudogene TRBV3-2) to TRBJ1-4, with 7 bases lining up with TRBD1. Looked up from germline, CDR1 is LGHDT and CDR2 is YNNKEL (reference sequence). With V trimmed by 0 bases and J by 3 bases, 1 base remained unmatched. The length of the CDR3 is 15 residues. In DNA form, the CDR3 reads TGTGCCAGCAGCCAAGAGACAGGGTCTAATGAAAAACTGTTTTTT. Translated, it gives CASSQETGSNEKLFF.

This CDR3 is CASSVDIGGNDGYTF. DNA of the CDR3: TGTGCCAGCAGCGTAGATATCGGGGGGAACGATGGCTACACCTTC. The chain combines TRBV9 with TRBJ1-2; possible D gene TRBD1, 5 bases. The CDR3 extends over 15 amino acids. Per germline, CDR1 SGDLS and CDR2 YYNGEE. V shed 0 bases and J shed 6 bases, with 15 bases lying between them.

CDR3 nucleotide sequence: TGTGCCAGCAGCTCTCGCAGCTCCTACAATGAGCAGTTCTTC. Protein product: CASSSRSSYNEQFF. The genes are TRBV11-2 and TRBJ2-1; no reliable D call. The germline V and J ends were trimmed by 4 bases and 0 bases, with 7 bases remaining between them. This CDR3 spans 14 amino acids. Germline V CDR1 and CDR2: SGHAT, FQNNGV.

The CDR3 is CASTYAGGRGDTQYF. DNA of the CDR3: TGTGCCAGCACCTATGCGGGGGGGCGTGGAGATACGCAGTATTTT. This chain uses TRBV6-5 with TRBJ2-3; TRBD2 matches 9 bases. J lost 5 bases, V lost 7 bases, and 10 bases had no gene match. CDR1 is MNHEY and CDR2 is SVGAGI in the germline V gene. The CDR3 contains 15 residues.

The chain employs TRBV10-3 and TRBJ1-1, with TRBD1 identical over 8 bases. CDR3 size: 14 residues. Unmatched junction bases numbered 4, after V lost 3 bases and J lost 4 bases. Germline CDR1 ENHRY, CDR2 SYGVKD. CDR3 coding DNA: TGTGCCATCAGTGACAGGGGGCTGGCCACTGAAGCTTTCTTT. As protein: CAISDRGLATEAFF.